This T cell receptor beta chain was sequenced during a study of T-cell reconstitution after alpha-beta-depleted transplantation in children. Trimming removed 1 base at V and 0 bases at J, with 7 bases between. Germline CDR1 and CDR2: MDHEN and SYDVKM. The CDR3 sequence is 14 residues long. General study points: Once a year had passed after transplant, T-cell counts and diversity came mostly from newly produced T cells. Alpha-beta T cells present about two months after transplant were reported to originate from several hundred expanded graft clones.

About this clonotype: What it binds is not known.

Preparing the TCRbeta library involved the use of unique molecular identifiers. Using its own MiXCR run on the PCR reads, TCRdb lists one record per CDR3 protein. The sample includes roughly 490,000 distinct CDR3 sequences, about an eighth seen only once; the top ten take 11% to 15%. The sample in question was PBMCs, mostly from graft donor cells, obtained 180 days after TCRalphabeta/CD19-depleted stem cell transplant. The rearrangement uses TRBV28 and TRBJ2-7; D gene ambiguous. This clonotype was obtained from a female patient aged 2 to 10 who had a stem cell transplant for aplastic anemia, so the T cells may come from the graft donor. DNA of the CDR3: TGTGCCAGCAGTTTATTTCCGTGCTCCTACGAGCAGTACTTC. Translation: CASSLFPCSYEQYF. Full variable domain (outside the CDR3, taken from reference TRBV28 and TRBJ2-7): DVKVTQSSRYLVKRTGEKVFLECVQDMDHENMFWYRQDPGLGLRLIYFSYDVKMKEKGDIPEGYSVSREKKERFSLILESASTNQTSMYLCASSLFPCSYEQYFGPGTRLTVT.